A selection of T cell receptor beta chains follows, all from one sample in a study of blood T cell repertoires in COVID-19. Generated by immunoSEQ multiplex PCR, the TCRdb table keeps only in-frame clones and is missing some. The repertoire consists of 150,000 to 200,000 clones, with 65% to 90% occurring once and the leading ten covering about 8.6%. Sequencing input: peripheral blood. These receptors all come from a man aged 45-65 years with active or convalescent COVID-19. CDR3s include the opening cysteine and the closing phenylalanine or tryptophan. The order of the fields is CDR3 protein, CDR3 DNA, J gene, D gene, clone size, V gene. The D gene is left open where the match is weak. Not all rows give a size; the values are once, few, many and, for expanded clones, a class.

CSARVTVEQYF,TGCAGTGCTAGAGTGACAGTCGAGCAGTACTTC,TRBJ2-7,-,-,TRBV20-1
CASSLATDYGYTF,TGCGCCAGCAGCTTGGCGACAGACTATGGCTACACCTTC,TRBJ1-2,-,-,TRBV5-1
CASSLEGRLDQPQHF,TGCGCCAGCAGCTTGGAGGGGCGACTGGATCAGCCCCAGCATTTT,TRBJ1-5,-,-,TRBV5-1
CASSPPPDRGRSYEQYF,TGTGCCAGCTCACCTCCTCCCGACAGGGGGAGATCCTACGAGCAGTACTTC,TRBJ2-7,TRBD1,-,TRBV18
CASSRTSSYEQYF,TGTGCCAGCAGTCGCACCTCGAGCTACGAGCAGTACTTC,TRBJ2-7,-,once,TRBV6-5
CASSQDWGSVNQPQHF,TGCGCCAGCAGCCAAGATTGGGGCAGCGTGAATCAGCCCCAGCATTTT,TRBJ1-5,-,-,TRBV4-3
CASSPAGTGYDEQYF,TGTGCCAGCAGCCCCGCGGGGACAGGGTACGACGAGCAGTACTTC,TRBJ2-7,TRBD1,-,TRBV27
CATSDVGLADTDTQYF,TGTGCCACCAGTGACGTGGGACTAGCGGACACAGATACGCAGTATTTT,TRBJ2-3,TRBD2,-,TRBV24-1
CASSQQGGSGARPQHF,TGTGCCAGCAGCCAACAAGGAGGGTCTGGAGCAAGGCCCCAGCATTTT,TRBJ1-5,-,-,TRBV7-2
CASSQEDSSGYTF,TGCGCCAGCAGCCAAGAGGACAGTTCTGGCTACACCTTC,TRBJ1-2,-,-,TRBV4-3
CASSQRAGQPQHF,TGTGCCAGTAGTCAGAGGGCCGGTCAGCCCCAGCATTTT,TRBJ1-5,-,-,TRBV19
CASSILGQGYYGYTF,TGTGCCAGTAGTATCCTAGGACAGGGGTACTATGGCTACACCTTC,TRBJ1-2,TRBD1,-,TRBV19
CASRPDSNTGELFF,TGCGCCAGCAGACCAGACTCGAACACCGGGGAGCTGTTTTTT,TRBJ2-2,-,-,TRBV5-1
CASSPGTDYNEQFF,TGTGCCAGTAGCCCCGGGACAGACTACAATGAGCAGTTCTTC,TRBJ2-1,TRBD1,-,TRBV19
CASSLDVHRATNEKLFF,TGCGCCAGCAGCTTGGACGTCCACAGAGCAACTAATGAAAAACTGTTTTTT,TRBJ1-4,-,-,TRBV5-1
CASSTRTGAHNEQFF,TGTGCCAGCAGCACCCGGACAGGGGCGCACAATGAGCAGTTCTTC,TRBJ2-1,TRBD1,-,TRBV7-2
CASSPTAGKGNSPLHF,TGCGCCAGCAGCCCAACTGCAGGGAAGGGAAATTCACCCCTCCACTTT,TRBJ1-6,-,-,TRBV5-1
CAWIGTRQETQYF,TGTGCCTGGATTGGGACACGTCAAGAGACCCAGTACTTC,TRBJ2-5,-,-,TRBV30
CASSLGDRSKGETQYF,TGCGCCAGCAGCTTGGGGGACAGGAGTAAGGGAGAGACCCAGTACTTC,TRBJ2-5,TRBD1,-,TRBV5-1
CASTDSADFGEQYF,TGCGCCAGCACAGACAGTGCCGACTTTGGCGAGCAGTACTTC,TRBJ2-7,-,-,TRBV10-1
CASLTGGIAGELFF,TGTGCCAGCCTTACAGGGGGGATTGCCGGGGAGCTGTTTTTT,TRBJ2-2,TRBD1,-,TRBV7-3
CASSESKGTASNQPQHF,TGCGCCAGCAGTGAGTCGAAAGGGACAGCTAGCAATCAGCCCCAGCATTTT,TRBJ1-5,TRBD1,-,TRBV10-2
CASSRGVAGANVLTF,TGTGCCAGCAGCCGGGGGGTAGCTGGGGCCAACGTCCTGACTTTC,TRBJ2-6,TRBD2,once,TRBV5-5